Here is one T cell receptor beta chain with its context. Its specific antigen is unknown. The library came from the immunoSEQ multiplex PCR assay. For the multiplex PCR, a mixture combining 60 forward primers for TCR Vbeta segments and 13 reverse primers for TCR Jbeta segments was used. A multiplex PCR assay on genomic DNA amplified the CDR3 region of rearranged TCR beta genes. Amplified TCR beta libraries were sequenced as 87-base-pair reads on the Illumina HiSeq System. In the authors' own workflow: A later analysis counted tens of millions of unique TCR beta chains across the 640 or so repertoires, and roughly 10 million of these chains were shared by at least two donors. A nearest-neighbor algorithm error-corrected the raw reads and collapsed the reads into unique sequences, merging closely related sequences to remove PCR and sequencing errors. To assign V, D and J gene segments, CDR3 sequences were aligned to IMGT reference sequences. Each retained sequence needed at least a six-nucleotide match to both a V gene segment and a J gene segment. A rearrangement was called productive if the CDR3 had no stop codons and remained in frame with V and J, and every other rearrangement was called non-productive. CDR3 was defined according to IMGT convention as the region running from the second conserved V-encoded cysteine to the conserved J-encoded phenylalanine. The earlier analysis of roughly 590 of the donors excluded sequences that lacked an unambiguous match to a single V gene segment. In an earlier analysis of a few hundred of the donors, a V segment was called functional when productive rearrangements were above 56.7%, and segregating when the standard deviation between donors exceeded 5%. To diagnose cytomegalovirus status from the catalog of TCR beta chain sequences, a statistical classification framework was built. In a later analysis, V and J genes were assigned by comparing TCR nucleotide sequences against IMGT/GENE-DB human TR gene sequences. Using the TCRdist pipeline, a later analysis assigned CDR3 sequences along with most-parsimonious VDJ recombination scenarios. In a later analysis, each TCR beta chain was defined by its CDR3 amino acid sequence together with its V-gene family, and reads without a unique V-gene family were excluded. As a way to deal with suspected cross-contamination and a sequencing artifact, a later analysis dropped hundreds of nucleotide sequences that were highly shared and had low generation probability. For each public chain, a later analysis derived a clonal expansion index from normalized ranks of inferred template counts within each repertoire. In a later analysis, generation probabilities were computed using a VDJ recombination model fitted to out-of-frame rearrangements, and the results were checked against IGoR. In a later analysis, TCR-TCR, TCR-HLA and TCR-CMV co-occurrence was scored with hypergeometric tests, and a repertoire-size bias correction was applied to TCR pairs. In a later analysis, false discovery rates were estimated by permuting HLA or CMV assignments 20 times. In a later analysis, co-occurring TCRs were grouped using DBSCAN, with TCRdist sequence similarity added in when clustering inside HLA-allele-positive subsets. Repertoires with fewer than 30,000 or more than 120,000 public chains, plus five repertoires with anomalous nucleotide sharing, were excluded from co-occurrence clustering. TCRdb mirrors the immuneACCESS table, restricted to in-frame sequences. Some clones are absent from its copies; in checked studies, under half trace to an unresolved V gene, and the reason for the others is unknown. The V and J calls and clone size are taken from that table; D and trimming were inferred from the DNA. The sample table records 60,000 to 70,000 clones. The leading ten clones occupy about 15% of the sample.

The entry originates in a study of cytomegalovirus exposure and HLA in healthy donors (dated by TCRdb to the late 2010s). Study-level background: An earlier analysis of roughly 610 of the donors reported about 280 Gb of sequence data and 95 million to 120 million unique TCR beta sequences obtained from approximately 180 million T cells. Around 320 gigabases of sequencing data and tens of millions of unique TCR sequences were included in an early release covering 550 to 800 HLA-typed donors. Among the roughly 430 genotyped donors, about 85% belonged to the genetic ancestry cluster associated with self-reported Caucasian donors. The study was designed to test whether signatures of past pathogen exposure could be identified by cataloging public T cell receptors. The study used immunosequencing to profile the T cell repertoires of several hundred subjects and linked those repertoires to cytomegalovirus serostatus. A separate validation cohort of 100 to 150 different subjects was used in addition to the approximately 640-subject first cohort. To predict cytomegalovirus infection status, the study brought together high-throughput TCR immunosequencing, statistical association of individual TCRs with disease status, and machine learning. A later analysis re-analyzed previously published TCR beta repertoires from hundreds of donors and added high-resolution HLA genotyping to study TCR occurrence patterns. Rather than drawing on any new phenotypic data, the later analysis identified candidate immune exposures from TCR beta sequences and the way those sequences occurred across donors. To decide whether each TCR beta V gene segment behaved as functional or pseudogenic, an earlier analysis of 587 of the donors relied on high-throughput TCR beta sequencing. Donor age, sex, ethnicity and CMV serostatus were compiled together with the repertoire data. In a later genetic analysis, genome-wide SNP genotypes for about 55% of the 666 donors were used, and that subset was treated as a discovery cohort. All discovery cohort repertoires had been generated on a single sequencing platform. Class I and class II HLA loci were covered by the typing at four-digit resolution. Typing coverage differed by locus: A, B, C, DRB1 and DQB1 were typed in roughly 620-640 donors, DQA1 in about 510, DPA1 in 600 to 610, and DPB1 in 400 to 490. Because of strong linkage in the cohort, roughly five DR-DQ haplotypes were treated as single units for association and clustering. On average, roughly 250,000 unique TCR beta nucleotide sequences were sequenced per donor among some 430 genotyped donors of the cohort, with roughly 20% of those sequences being non-productive.

The junction shows trimming of 4 bases on V and 5 bases on J, and the gene matches do not reach 9 bases of it. According to the germline V gene, CDR1 reads SGHRS and CDR2 reads YFSETQ. Inclusive of the bounding cysteine and phenylalanine, the CDR3 is 15 residues long. Of all the DNA, just the CDR3 is kept, 45 bases in frame from base 1. The cohort comprised around 700 healthy bone marrow donors. All cohort members were sampled while nominally healthy, although unrecorded immune exposures were likely present. The donor was CMV seronegative and was included in the group of several hundred seronegative cohort members. Each donor provided a peripheral blood sample, and peripheral blood mononuclear cells were used for TCR beta sequencing. The Qiagen DNeasy Blood Extraction Kit was used to extract genomic DNA from the blood cell samples. Overall study results and their limits: Some IMGT-functional V segments, including TRBV6-2 and TRBV6-3, could not be distinguished by the 87-base-pair reads and were therefore excluded. In an earlier analysis of more than 500 of the donors, most TCR beta V segments appeared in productive rearrangements about 87% or about 30% of the time, broadly matching IMGT annotations. Only TCR beta chains were sequenced in this cohort, and the absence of alpha or paired-chain data limited detectable features. In a later analysis, several top co-occurrence clusters were reported to appear linked to parvovirus B19, influenza, CMV and Epstein-Barr virus. The classifier was reported to diagnose cytomegalovirus status with high specificity and sensitivity in both the original and validation cohorts. Roughly uniform sequencing depth across donors was assumed in presence/absence analyses, although this assumption may not hold. Assigning TCR associations to individual alleles was difficult when HLA alleles, especially DR and DQ, strongly co-occurred. A later analysis found that TCR association rates varied across HLA loci, with DRB1 alleles showing the most associated TCRs and HLA-C alleles the fewest. At a false discovery rate of 0.05, a later analysis linked approximately 18,000 TCR beta sequences to specific HLA alleles. In a later genetic analysis, fewer N-insertions in productive TCRs were reported among donors in an Asian-associated ancestry cluster than the roughly 700-donor mean. Compared with equally common non-associated chains, HLA-associated TCR beta chains in a later analysis were more clonally expanded and had lower generation probabilities. Because counts were too low, some 16 rarely observed V segments, including chromosome 9 orphons, were excluded from the earlier analysis of 587 of the donors. An association between a missense DCLRE1C variant and V-gene and J-gene trimming of TCR beta chains was found in a later genetic analysis and replicated in an independent cohort. In the study, around 160 TCR beta chains were listed as associated with cytomegalovirus. Linkage disequilibrium might explain the correlated functional status among segregating V segments, but an unknown experimental factor could not be excluded. In vitro tests confirmed that a few of the cytomegalovirus-associated TCR beta chains recognize cytomegalovirus antigens. HLA typing was unavailable for some donors at each locus, so association tests used only the typed subset. For the cohort, immune exposure information was limited to CMV serostatus. Across donors, most TCR sequences were observed very rarely, whereas some public TCRs were present in many individuals. A further reported finding was that TCR beta sequences accurately predicted the HLA-A and HLA-B alleles for most subjects in the first cohort. A later analysis found that most CMV-associated TCR beta chains appeared HLA-restricted, with HLA associations seemingly driven largely by CMV exposure. It was suggested by the authors that the approach could potentially be generalized to other disease states and immunological phenotypes. The sequencing pipeline was judged likely to have produced a cluster of highly shared sequence variants as a technical artifact.

Sequenced sample: PBMCs. The source is a boy aged 10-17 years in good health and CMV-seronegative. The chain links TRBV5-1 with TRBJ2-5; 9 bases in the junction line up with TRBD1. In nucleotide form, the sequence is TGCGCCAGCAGCCCCGGGACAGGGACTGAGGAGACCCAGTACTTC. This is translated as CASSPGTGTEETQYF.